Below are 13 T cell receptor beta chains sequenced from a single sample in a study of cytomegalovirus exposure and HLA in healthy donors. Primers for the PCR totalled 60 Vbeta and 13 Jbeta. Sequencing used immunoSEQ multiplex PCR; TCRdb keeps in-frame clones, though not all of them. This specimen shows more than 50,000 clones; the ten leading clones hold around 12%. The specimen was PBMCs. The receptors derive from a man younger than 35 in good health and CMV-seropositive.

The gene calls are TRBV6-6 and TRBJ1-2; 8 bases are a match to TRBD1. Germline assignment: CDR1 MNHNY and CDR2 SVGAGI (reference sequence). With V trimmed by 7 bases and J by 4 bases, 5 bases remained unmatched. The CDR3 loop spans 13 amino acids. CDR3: CASTPGGVYGYTF. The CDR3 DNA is TGTGCCAGCACCCCAGGGGGCGTCTATGGCTACACCTTC.

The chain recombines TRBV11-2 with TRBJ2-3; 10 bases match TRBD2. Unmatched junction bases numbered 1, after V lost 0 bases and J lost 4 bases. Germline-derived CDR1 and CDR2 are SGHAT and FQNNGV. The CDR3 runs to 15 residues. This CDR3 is CASSLELAGPDTQYF. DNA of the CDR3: TGTGCCAGCAGCTTAGAACTAGCGGGACCAGATACGCAGTATTTT.

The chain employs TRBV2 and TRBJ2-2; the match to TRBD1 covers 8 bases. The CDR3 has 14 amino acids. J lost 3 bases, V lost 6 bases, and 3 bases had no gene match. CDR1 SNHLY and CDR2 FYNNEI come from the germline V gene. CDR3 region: CASRRQGYTGELFF. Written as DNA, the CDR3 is TGTGCCAGCAGACGACAGGGGTACACCGGGGAGCTGTTTTTT.

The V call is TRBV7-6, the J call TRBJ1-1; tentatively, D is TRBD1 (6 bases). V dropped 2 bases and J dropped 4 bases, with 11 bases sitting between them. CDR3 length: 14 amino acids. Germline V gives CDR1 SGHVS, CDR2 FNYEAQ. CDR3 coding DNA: TGTGCCAGCAGCTTAAGAATAGGGGGCACTGAAGCTTTCTTT. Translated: CASSLRIGGTEAFF. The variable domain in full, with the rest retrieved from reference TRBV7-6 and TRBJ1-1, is GAGVSQSPRYKVTKRGQDVALRCDPISGHVSLYWYRQALGQGPEFLTYFNYEAQQDKSGLPNDRFSAERPEGSISTLTIQRTEQRDSAMYRCASSLRIGGTEAFFGQGTRLTVV.

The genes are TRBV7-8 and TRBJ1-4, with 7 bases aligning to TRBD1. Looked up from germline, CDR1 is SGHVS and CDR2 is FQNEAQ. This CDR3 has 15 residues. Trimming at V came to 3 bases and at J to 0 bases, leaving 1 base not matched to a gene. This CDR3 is CASSFGTATNEKLFF. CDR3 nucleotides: TGTGCCAGCAGCTTCGGGACAGCAACTAATGAAAAACTGTTTTTT.

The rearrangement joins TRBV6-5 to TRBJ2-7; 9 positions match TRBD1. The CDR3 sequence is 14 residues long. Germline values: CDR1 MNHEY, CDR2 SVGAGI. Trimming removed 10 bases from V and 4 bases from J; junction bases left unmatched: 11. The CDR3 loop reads CATSVRDREYEQYF. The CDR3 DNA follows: TGTGCCACCTCGGTAAGGGACAGGGAGTACGAGCAGTACTTC.

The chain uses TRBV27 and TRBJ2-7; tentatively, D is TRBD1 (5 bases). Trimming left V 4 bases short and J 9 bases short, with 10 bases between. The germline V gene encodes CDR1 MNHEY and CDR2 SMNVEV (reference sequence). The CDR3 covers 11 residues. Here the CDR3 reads CASSSTGRQYF. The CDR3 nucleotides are TGTGCCAGCAGTTCTACAGGACGGCAGTACTTC.

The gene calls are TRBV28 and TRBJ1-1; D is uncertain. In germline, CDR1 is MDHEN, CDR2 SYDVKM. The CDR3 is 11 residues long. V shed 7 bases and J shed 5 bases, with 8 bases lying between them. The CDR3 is CASNPGTEAFF. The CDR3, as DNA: TGTGCCAGCAACCCGGGGACTGAAGCTTTCTTT.

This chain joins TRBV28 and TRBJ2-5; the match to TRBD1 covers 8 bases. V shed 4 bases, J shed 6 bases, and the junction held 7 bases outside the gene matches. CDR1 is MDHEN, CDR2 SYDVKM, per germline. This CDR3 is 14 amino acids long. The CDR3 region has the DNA TGTGCCAGCAGTTCGACAGGGGTCGTGAAGACCCAGTACTTC. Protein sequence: CASSSTGVVKTQYF.

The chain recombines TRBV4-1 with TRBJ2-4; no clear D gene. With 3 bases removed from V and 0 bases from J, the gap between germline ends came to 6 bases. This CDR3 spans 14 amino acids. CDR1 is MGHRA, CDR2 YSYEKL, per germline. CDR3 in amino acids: CASSQILAKNIQYF. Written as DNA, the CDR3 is TGCGCCAGCAGCCAGATACTAGCCAAAAACATTCAGTACTTC.

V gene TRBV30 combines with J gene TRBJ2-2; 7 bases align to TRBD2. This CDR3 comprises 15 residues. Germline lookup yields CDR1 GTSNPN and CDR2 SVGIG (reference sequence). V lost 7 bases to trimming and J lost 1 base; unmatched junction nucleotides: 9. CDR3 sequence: CASYPGRWNTGELFF. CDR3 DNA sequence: TGTGCCTCCTATCCCGGGAGGTGGAACACCGGGGAGCTGTTTTTT.

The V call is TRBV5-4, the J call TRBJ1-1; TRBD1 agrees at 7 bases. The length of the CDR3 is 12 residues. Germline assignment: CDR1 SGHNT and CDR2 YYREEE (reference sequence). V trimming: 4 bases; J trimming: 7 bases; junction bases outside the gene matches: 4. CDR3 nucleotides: TGTGCCAGCAGCGGCCAGGGGGTTGAAGCTTTCTTT. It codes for CASSGQGVEAFF.

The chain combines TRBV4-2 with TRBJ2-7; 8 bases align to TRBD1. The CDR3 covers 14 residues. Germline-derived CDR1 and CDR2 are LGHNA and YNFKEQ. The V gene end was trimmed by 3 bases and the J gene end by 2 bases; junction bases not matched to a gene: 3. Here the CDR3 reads CASSHRDRPYEQYF. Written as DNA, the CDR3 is TGTGCCAGCAGCCACCGGGACAGGCCCTACGAGCAGTACTTC.